The 10 T cell receptor beta chains presented below share a single source sample, sequenced in a study of blood T cell repertoires in COVID-19. Libraries were prepared by immunoSEQ multiplex PCR; TCRdb keeps only in-frame clonotypes and omits some of them. The table shows 150,000 to 200,000 clones, with more than 75% occurring only once. Sequenced material: peripheral blood. These receptor sequences come from an older man with acute or convalescent COVID-19.

This clone was observed once. The chain employs TRBV7-6 and TRBJ1-3; no definite D call. The V and J ends lost 5 bases and 0 bases respectively, with 17 bases between them. This CDR3 is 17 amino acids long. Germline lookup yields CDR1 SGHVS and CDR2 FNYEAQ. The CDR3: CASSLGPGTSSGNTIYF. CDR3 coding DNA: TGTGCCAGCAGCCTAGGGCCGGGTACAAGCTCTGGAAACACCATATATTTT.

This clone is a singleton in its sample. The chain joins TRBV28 to TRBJ1-4; 8 nucleotides line up with TRBD1. V dropped 5 bases and J dropped 7; count of bases not matched to a gene: 9. Germline CDR1 reads MDHEN; CDR2 reads SYDVKM. This CDR3 comprises 15 residues. In nucleotides, the CDR3 is TGTGCCAGCAGTCCAGCAGGGGGCAGGGGTGAAAAACTGTTTTTT. Residues: CASSPAGGRGEKLFF.

This chain connects TRBV27 to TRBJ2-5; TRBD2 aligns across 14 bases. J was trimmed by 10 bases and V by 5 bases; bases with no gene match: 6. The germline gives CDR1 MNHEY, CDR2 SMNVEV (reference sequence). The CDR3 is 14 amino acids. CDR3 sequence reads: CASSPRLAGGLQYF. In DNA, the CDR3 is TGTGCCAGCAGTCCACGACTAGCGGGGGGGCTCCAGTACTTC.

This chain joins TRBV7-2 and TRBJ2-3; maybe TRBD2 (7 bases). In germline, CDR1 is SGHTA, CDR2 FQGNSA. CDR3 length equals 13 residues. The CDR3: CATGRDNTDTQYF. The DNA for the CDR3 is TGTGCGACGGGGAGGGACAACACAGATACGCAGTATTTT.

Here the CDR3 DNA reads TGCAGCGTTGACCGAGGCTTCGGCTACACCTTC. Protein: CSVDRGFGYTF. The chain is built from TRBV29-1 and TRBJ1-2; D gene uncertain. Germline CDR1 reads SQVTM; CDR2 reads ANQGSEA. The CDR3 length is 11 residues. V was trimmed by 3 bases and J by 8 bases, leaving 10 bases between them.

J is TRBJ2-2 and V is TRBV19; D might be TRBD2 (5 bases). This CDR3 is 15 amino acids long. Germline V lookup: CDR1 LNHDA, CDR2 SQIVND (reference sequence). The germline V and J ends were trimmed by 8 bases and 1 base, with 14 bases remaining between them. The CDR3 DNA follows: TGTGCCAGTCGCTCCGGACTCGTGAACACCGGGGAGCTGTTTTTT. It specifies CASRSGLVNTGELFF.

The gene calls are TRBV30 and TRBJ1-1, with a tentative D call TRBD1 (6 bases). Trimming removed 5 bases at V and 0 bases at J, with 22 bases between. The CDR3 has 17 residues. Looked up from germline, CDR1 is GTSNPN and CDR2 is SVGIG (reference sequence). The CDR3 loop is CAWSRGQTNPMNTEAFF. DNA of the CDR3: TGTGCCTGGTCCCGTGGACAGACCAACCCCATGAACACTGAAGCTTTCTTT.

The chain employs TRBV5-1 and TRBJ1-5; 12 nucleotides agree with TRBD1. Per the germline V gene, CDR1 is SGHRS and CDR2 is YFSETQ. The CDR3 sequence is 19 residues long. J gave up 1 base and V 2 bases, and 10 bases lay outside the gene matches. CDR3 sequence reads: CASSFGGQGAHTSNQPQHF. Here the CDR3 DNA reads TGCGCCAGCAGCTTCGGGGGACAGGGGGCGCATACGAGCAATCAGCCCCAGCATTTT.

CDR3 sequence: CASSPSSRGGTDTQYF. CDR3 bases: TGTGCCAGCAGCCCTTCTAGCCGCGGGGGGACCGATACGCAGTATTTT. The chain couples TRBV7-8 to TRBJ2-3; TRBD2 agrees at 8 bases. With 5 bases clipped from V and 6 bases from J, the junction kept 13 bases outside the gene matches. Germline lookup yields CDR1 SGHVS and CDR2 FQNEAQ. CDR3 size: 16 residues.

The CDR3 loop is CASNGMNTEAFF. CDR3 sequence (DNA): TGCGCCAGCAACGGGATGAACACTGAAGCTTTCTTT. The chain has TRBV10-2 and TRBJ1-1; D is undetermined. V shed 7 bases and J shed 0 bases, with 6 bases lying between them. Germline values: CDR1 WSHSY, CDR2 SAAADI. CDR3 length: 12 amino acids.